These T cell receptor beta chains were read from a single sample in a study of T-cell reconstitution after alpha-beta-depleted transplantation in children. From the PCR reads, TCRdb called clonotypes with MiXCR, one entry per CDR3 protein. The sample gives around 300,000 distinct CDR3 sequences, approximately 7.3% of which show up once; 9.1% is in the top ten. The specimen was peripheral blood, collected 360 days after TCRalphabeta/CD19-depleted stem cell transplant. All receptors derive from a female patient aged 2-15 years who had a stem cell transplant for Fanconi anemia, so the T cells may come from the graft donor. Both conserved end residues are part of each CDR3. Fields, in order: V gene, J gene, D gene, clone size, CDR3 length, CDR3 DNA, CDR3 protein. D genes are given only for firm matches. Rows may omit the clone size; those that give it use once, few, many or a size class.

v_call: TRBV20-1
j_call: TRBJ2-2
d_call: -
clone_size: many
cdr3_length: 14
cdr3_nt: TGCAGTGCGATCTTTCAGGGCCTCACCGGGGAGCTGTTTTTT
cdr3_aa: CSAIFQGLTGELFF

v_call: TRBV6-1
j_call: TRBJ2-7
d_call: -
clone_size: many
cdr3_length: 14
cdr3_nt: TGTGCCAGCAGTGACGGGTCCTACCTTTACGAGCAGTACTTC
cdr3_aa: CASSDGSYLYEQYF

v_call: TRBV5-1
j_call: TRBJ1-1
d_call: -
clone_size: few
cdr3_length: 13
cdr3_nt: TGCGCCAGCAGCGGACAGATGGGGACTGAAGCTTTCTTT
cdr3_aa: CASSGQMGTEAFF

v_call: TRBV20-1
j_call: TRBJ2-7
d_call: TRBD2
clone_size: few
cdr3_length: 15
cdr3_nt: TGCAGTGCTAACCCCCGGGCTAGCGGGAGGGGCGAGCAGTACTTC
cdr3_aa: CSANPRASGRGEQYF

v_call: TRBV20-1
j_call: TRBJ2-3
d_call: -
clone_size: -
cdr3_length: 14
cdr3_nt: TGCAGTGCTAGAGATTCGGCGAGCACAGATACGCAGTATTTT
cdr3_aa: CSARDSASTDTQYF

v_call: TRBV10-2
j_call: TRBJ2-7
d_call: -
clone_size: few
cdr3_length: 15
cdr3_nt: TGCGCCAGCAGTGAGGGACCGTGGAGCTCCTACGAGCAGTACTTC
cdr3_aa: CASSEGPWSSYEQYF

v_call: TRBV7-8
j_call: TRBJ2-3
d_call: TRBD1
clone_size: many
cdr3_length: 14
cdr3_nt: TGTGCCAGCGGAACAGGGGGCCAGACAGATACGCAGTATTTT
cdr3_aa: CASGTGGQTDTQYF

v_call: TRBV6-5
j_call: TRBJ2-1
d_call: -
clone_size: many
cdr3_length: 13
cdr3_nt: TGTGCCACAAGTTTACTACCCTACAATGAGCAGTTCTTC
cdr3_aa: CATSLLPYNEQFF

v_call: TRBV5-6
j_call: TRBJ2-6
d_call: -
clone_size: -
cdr3_length: 15
cdr3_nt: TGTGCCAGCAGCTTCGAGACCTCTGGGGCCAACGTCCTGACTTTC
cdr3_aa: CASSFETSGANVLTF

v_call: TRBV6-5
j_call: TRBJ1-3
d_call: -
clone_size: many
cdr3_length: 14
cdr3_nt: TGTGCCAGCAGTTACTCGAACTCGGGAAACACCATATATTTT
cdr3_aa: CASSYSNSGNTIYF

v_call: TRBV18
j_call: TRBJ1-4
d_call: -
clone_size: many
cdr3_length: 16
cdr3_nt: TGTGCCAGCTCTCCGCTCCAGGGGCAGTTGCAAGAAAAACTGTTTTTT
cdr3_aa: CASSPLQGQLQEKLFF

v_call: TRBV4-2
j_call: TRBJ2-7
d_call: -
clone_size: many
cdr3_length: 14
cdr3_nt: TGTGCCAGCAGCCAAGATCTTACTAGTAGCGAGCAGTACTTC
cdr3_aa: CASSQDLTSSEQYF

v_call: TRBV14
j_call: TRBJ2-7
d_call: TRBD2
clone_size: few
cdr3_length: 15
cdr3_nt: TGTGCCAGCAGCCAACAACCCCCGGGACTAGCAGAGCAGTACTTC
cdr3_aa: CASSQQPPGLAEQYF

v_call: TRBV20-1
j_call: TRBJ2-1
d_call: -
clone_size: many
cdr3_length: 14
cdr3_nt: TGCAGTGCTAGCCCCGTCGGACTTCCCAATGAGCAGTTCTTC
cdr3_aa: CSASPVGLPNEQFF

v_call: TRBV7-3
j_call: TRBJ2-3
d_call: TRBD1
clone_size: -
cdr3_length: 16
cdr3_nt: TGTGCCAGCAGCTTACTCCCCGGACAGGGCACAGATACGCAGTATTTT
cdr3_aa: CASSLLPGQGTDTQYF

v_call: TRBV5-1
j_call: TRBJ2-7
d_call: -
clone_size: many
cdr3_length: 15
cdr3_nt: TGCGCCAGCAGCTTGGAGGGCCTGGGACCCTACGAGCAGTACTTC
cdr3_aa: CASSLEGLGPYEQYF

v_call: TRBV7-9
j_call: TRBJ2-4
d_call: -
clone_size: many
cdr3_length: 16
cdr3_nt: TGTGCCAGCAGCTCCTCTGCGACAACAGCCAAAAACATTCAGTACTTC
cdr3_aa: CASSSSATTAKNIQYF

v_call: TRBV20-1
j_call: TRBJ2-1
d_call: TRBD2
clone_size: many
cdr3_length: 15
cdr3_nt: TGCAGTGCTAGAGTTGTAGCGGGGTCCTACAATGAGCAGTTCTTC
cdr3_aa: CSARVVAGSYNEQFF

v_call: TRBV28
j_call: TRBJ2-1
d_call: -
clone_size: many
cdr3_length: 13
cdr3_nt: TGTGCCAGCAGTTTACCGGCAAGGAGTGAGCAGTTCTTC
cdr3_aa: CASSLPARSEQFF

v_call: TRBV5-1
j_call: TRBJ2-3
d_call: TRBD1
clone_size: few
cdr3_length: 19
cdr3_nt: TGCGCCAGCAGCTTGTCGCCTCCCCCTCTCGGGGACAGACTATTTACGCAGTATTTT
cdr3_aa: CASSLSPPPLGDRLFTQYF

v_call: TRBV25-1
j_call: TRBJ2-3
d_call: -
clone_size: many
cdr3_length: 16
cdr3_nt: TGTGCCAGCAGTGAACTCTCGCGGTTAAGCACAGATACGCAGTATTTT
cdr3_aa: CASSELSRLSTDTQYF

v_call: TRBV5-5
j_call: TRBJ2-1
d_call: TRBD1
clone_size: many
cdr3_length: 15
cdr3_nt: TGTGCCAGCAGCTTTTCCAGGGGGAGAGTAGATGAGCAGTTCTTC
cdr3_aa: CASSFSRGRVDEQFF

v_call: TRBV5-6
j_call: TRBJ2-5
d_call: -
clone_size: few
cdr3_length: 13
cdr3_nt: TGTGCCAGCAGCTTGGAGCAGAGGGAGACCCAGTACTTC
cdr3_aa: CASSLEQRETQYF

v_call: TRBV6-5
j_call: TRBJ2-6
d_call: -
clone_size: few
cdr3_length: 19
cdr3_nt: TGTGCCAGCAGTTACTCGAGTCTAGCGTCGTACTCTGGGGCCAACGTCCTGACTTTC
cdr3_aa: CASSYSSLASYSGANVLTF

v_call: TRBV12-3/TRBV12-4
j_call: TRBJ1-2
d_call: -
clone_size: many
cdr3_length: 13
cdr3_nt: TGTGCCAGCAGTCCCGTCGGGATCTATGGCTACACCTTC
cdr3_aa: CASSPVGIYGYTF

v_call: TRBV6-6
j_call: TRBJ2-7
d_call: -
clone_size: few
cdr3_length: 12
cdr3_nt: TGTGCCGGTGGTAGTGGGGCTCACGAGCAGTACTTC
cdr3_aa: CAGGSGAHEQYF

v_call: TRBV18
j_call: TRBJ2-1
d_call: -
clone_size: many
cdr3_length: 13
cdr3_nt: TGTGCCAGCTCACCAATTTTGGGGGAGGAGCAGTTCTTC
cdr3_aa: CASSPILGEEQFF

v_call: TRBV30
j_call: TRBJ1-5
d_call: -
clone_size: few
cdr3_length: 14
cdr3_nt: TGTGCCTGGAGTGTAAACGGGCTTCGTCAGCCCCAGCATTTT
cdr3_aa: CAWSVNGLRQPQHF

v_call: TRBV28
j_call: TRBJ2-7
d_call: -
clone_size: many
cdr3_length: 12
cdr3_nt: TGTGCCAGCATCGCCGGAACCTACGAGCAGTACTTC
cdr3_aa: CASIAGTYEQYF

v_call: TRBV18
j_call: TRBJ2-5
d_call: -
clone_size: few
cdr3_length: 14
cdr3_nt: TGTGCCAGCTCACCACTTGGGGATGGGGAGACCCAGTACTTC
cdr3_aa: CASSPLGDGETQYF